The T cell receptor beta chain described here comes from a study of blood T cell repertoires in COVID-19. Per germline, CDR1 KGHDR and CDR2 SFDVKD. The CDR3 covers 16 residues. V trimming: 3 bases; J trimming: 2 bases; junction bases outside the gene matches: 6. Clones were sequenced by immunoSEQ multiplex PCR, and TCRdb holds only the in-frame ones, with some missing. The table lists around 130,000 clones, about 88% of them singletons, with 2% to 3% in the top ten. The sample comprised PBMCs or T cells enriched from blood (not recorded which). The V gene is TRBV24-1, the J gene TRBJ2-1; the match to TRBD1 covers 7 bases. This clonotype was obtained from a man in his forties with acute COVID-19. The CDR3, as DNA: TGTGCCACCAGTGATAATGCCGGGACAGCCTACAATGAGCAGTTCTTC. Translation: CATSDNAGTAYNEQFF.